Shown below are 3 T cell receptor beta chains from a single sample sequenced in a study of CD8+CD57+ T cells in acquired aplastic anemia. Genomic DNA templated the TCR beta VDJ and CDR3 profiling. MiXCR, applied by TCRdb to the reads, yields one record per CDR3 protein. The sample carries 150,000 to 200,000 distinct CDR3 sequences, around three fifths recorded once. Sequences were obtained from sorted CD4+, CD8+, or CD8+CD57+ T cells (not recorded which) from PBMCs. These receptors were obtained from a human donor with severe aplastic anemia or a healthy control (not recorded which).

This chain connects TRBV5-1 to TRBJ2-7, with 7 bases lining up with TRBD1. This CDR3 is 13 amino acids long. The germline gives CDR1 SGHRS, CDR2 YFSETQ. V shed 3 bases, J shed 5 bases, and the junction held 5 bases outside the gene matches. CDR3 bases: TGCGCCAGCAGCTCACAGGGGTGGAACGAGCAGTACTTC. As protein: CASSSQGWNEQYF.

In this sample, this clonotype turned up once. The gene calls are TRBV7-9 and TRBJ1-5, with a possible D match to TRBD1 (6 bases). Germline CDR1 is SEHNR and CDR2 is FQNEAQ (reference sequence). This CDR3 is built from 12 residues. The V end lost 3 bases, the J end lost 12 bases, and 12 bases lay between the germline ends. In DNA, the CDR3 is TGTGCCAGCAGCTTGAATAGGGGACACCAGCATTTT. This codes for CASSLNRGHQHF.

This clonotype was observed a single time. The J gene is TRBJ1-3, the V gene TRBV29-1, with D perhaps TRBD1 (5 bases). CDR1 and CDR2 (germline): SQVTM, ANQGSEA. With 1 base removed from V and 0 bases from J, the gap between germline ends came to 7 bases. This CDR3 contains 14 residues. CDR3 loop: CSVEAGNSGNTIYF. As DNA, the CDR3 is TGCAGCGTTGAAGCAGGGAACTCTGGAAACACCATATATTTT.